This T cell receptor beta chain was recorded in a study of cytomegalovirus exposure and HLA in healthy donors. Trimming took 3 bases from V and 7 from J; bases not matched to a gene: 17. The germline V gene encodes CDR1 MDHEN and CDR2 SYDVKM. This CDR3 is 17 amino acids long. Worth noting for this clone: What it recognizes is unknown.

The donors were in the approximately 130-subject validation cohort; that cohort was separate from the roughly 700-subject first cohort. Study-wide points: Researchers catalogued some 160 TCR beta chains as cytomegalovirus-associated.

The data were produced by immunoSEQ multiplex PCR, yet TCRdb's version contains in-frame clones alone and is incomplete. The table lists more than 150,000 clones, approximately 90% of them singletons, with 3% in the top ten. This clonotype originated in a man younger than 35 in good health and CMV-seronegative. The V and J genes are TRBV28 and TRBJ2-7; 8 nucleotides line up with TRBD2. Source material: PBMCs. The CDR3 nucleotides are TGTGCCAGCAGTTTCTCGGCTAGCGGGCCTCTCGATTGGGAGCAGTACTTC. Its translation is CASSFSASGPLDWEQYF.